This TCR beta chain originates from a study of T cell responses to AZD1222 COVID-19 vaccine. CDR1 and CDR2 (germline): LGHNA, YNFKEQ. This CDR3 contains 14 residues. Trimming took 0 bases from V and 5 from J, leaving 8 bases between them. General study points: Vaccination with two AZD1222 doses was followed by a rise in Spike-specific TCR breadth and depth. Seropositive status at baseline applied to only a handful of AZD1222 recipients.

Generated by immunoSEQ multiplex PCR, the TCRdb table keeps only in-frame clones and is missing some. The profile shows some 130,000 clones, about 93% of them singletons. Concerning this clone itself: Antigen specificity is unknown.

This sample comprised peripheral blood, obtained 28 days after the second AZD1222 dose. The chain couples TRBV4-2 to TRBJ1-5, with TRBD1 as a possible D gene (5 bases). The clonotype comes from an adult who received the AZD1222 COVID-19 vaccine. Here the CDR3 reads CASSQDDSYQPQHF. The CDR3 DNA reads as TGTGCCAGCAGCCAAGATGACAGCTATCAGCCCCAGCATTTT.